A selection of T cell receptor beta chains follows, all from one sample in a study of T cell repertoires in cytomegalovirus infection. TCRdb re-called the reads through MiXCR, storing one row per CDR3 protein. The sample shows over 200,000 distinct CDR3 sequences, roughly 15% of them seen only once. Sequencing was carried out using PBMCs. The receptors here all came from a human donor in good health (CMV status not recorded). Some clones in this sample may be carry-over from other donors' samples. Each CDR3 is given with its conserved first and last residue. The D gene is left open where the match is weak. Some rows have no size entry. The others give once, few or many, or a class for an expanded clone.

clone size	D gene	J gene	V gene	CDR3 DNA	CDR3 protein
many	-	TRBJ2-7	TRBV11-3	TGTGCCAGCAGCCTGGGACATGGACGCTACGAGCAGTACTTC	CASSLGHGRYEQYF
few	-	TRBJ2-1	TRBV5-5	TGTGCCAGCAGCTTTCCCGGCGGTAGTGGCGTTGAGCAGTTCTTC	CASSFPGGSGVEQFF
few	-	TRBJ1-5	TRBV23-1	TGCGCCAGCACTCAAGGACATCGCAGCAATCAGCCCCAGCATTTT	CASTQGHRSNQPQHF
few	-	TRBJ2-1	TRBV4-3	TGCGCCAGCAGCCCCTACTCAGGACAGGGGAAAGCGGGAGGCTCCTACAATGAGCAGTTCTTC	CASSPYSGQGKAGGSYNEQFF
-	-	TRBJ1-2	TRBV4-2	TGTGCCAGCAGCCAAGATCGATGGGCCGGAAATAACTATGGCTACACCTTC	CASSQDRWAGNNYGYTF
-	-	TRBJ1-4	TRBV5-1	TGCGCCAGCAGCTTGCTCTTCCAGGGCAGGGGCGAAGTTGCAACTAATGAAAAACTGTTTTTT	CASSLLFQGRGEVATNEKLFF
many	-	TRBJ1-5	TRBV28	TGTGCCAGCAGAACAGGCCTTCAGCCCCAGCATTTT	CASRTGLQPQHF
many	-	TRBJ2-3	TRBV7-2	TGTGCCAGCAGCCCCGGAGACGGAGATACGCAGTATTTT	CASSPGDGDTQYF
many	-	TRBJ2-1	TRBV10-3	TGTGCCATCAGTGAAAAAGACGTTAACAATGAGCAGTTCTTC	CAISEKDVNNEQFF
-	-	TRBJ1-2	TRBV5-6	TGTGCCAGCAGCTTGATTACGGCAGGATATGGCTACACCTTC	CASSLITAGYGYTF
few	TRBD1	TRBJ1-1	TRBV12-3/TRBV12-4	TGTGCCAGCAGAGACAGGGCTGAAGCTTTCTTT	CASRDRAEAFF
few	-	TRBJ2-7	TRBV2	TGTGCCACCGCAAACTACGAGCAGTACTTC	CATANYEQYF
few	-	TRBJ2-7	TRBV28	TGTGCCAGCAGTGCCGGGTCCCTCCGATACGAGCAGTACTTC	CASSAGSLRYEQYF
-	TRBD1	TRBJ2-7	TRBV4-1	TGCGCCAGCAGCCTACGATCCGGACAGGGCGAAAGCTCCTACGAGCAGTACTTC	CASSLRSGQGESSYEQYF
many	-	TRBJ2-1	TRBV12-3/TRBV12-4	TGTGCCAGCAGTCCCACTGGGGAGACCTACAATGAGCAGTTCTTC	CASSPTGETYNEQFF
many	-	TRBJ2-3	TRBV6-1	TGTGCCAGCAGGCTACAGGGCTCCACAGATACGCAGTATTTT	CASRLQGSTDTQYF
many	-	TRBJ2-5	TRBV7-2	TGTGCCAGCAGCTTGAGCGGGCCCCAAGAGACCCAGTACTTC	CASSLSGPQETQYF
many	-	TRBJ2-3	TRBV5-5	TGTGCCAGCAGCTTGGGGGTCGGCGGGAGCACAGATACGCAGTATTTT	CASSLGVGGSTDTQYF
many	-	TRBJ1-1	TRBV7-8	TGTGCCAGCAGCTCCCTCGGGAACACTGAAGCTTTCTTT	CASSSLGNTEAFF
many	-	TRBJ2-1	TRBV6-5	TGTGCCAGCAGTCACAATTTGGGTCACAATGAGCAGTTCTTC	CASSHNLGHNEQFF
few	TRBD1	TRBJ1-5	TRBV5-1	TGCGCCAGCAGCCCCCGATTCCCGACAGGGATGGAAGATCAGCCCCAGCATTTT	CASSPRFPTGMEDQPQHF
many	-	TRBJ2-7	TRBV7-8	TGTGCCAGCAGCTTAGTGGTCTTGCGCGCGACAGCATACGAGCAGTACTTC	CASSLVVLRATAYEQYF
many	-	TRBJ1-1	TRBV7-3	TGTGCCAGCAGCCTTGCCGGGACATCGAACACTGAAGCTTTCTTT	CASSLAGTSNTEAFF
-	-	TRBJ2-2	TRBV6-6	TGTGCCAGCAGTTACTCTGGCTTCACCGGGGAGCTGTTTTTT	CASSYSGFTGELFF
-	TRBD2	TRBJ2-7	TRBV28	TGTGCCAGCAGTTCGTCTCCTGGACTAGGCAGTTTGTCCTACGAGCAGTACTTC	CASSSSPGLGSLSYEQYF